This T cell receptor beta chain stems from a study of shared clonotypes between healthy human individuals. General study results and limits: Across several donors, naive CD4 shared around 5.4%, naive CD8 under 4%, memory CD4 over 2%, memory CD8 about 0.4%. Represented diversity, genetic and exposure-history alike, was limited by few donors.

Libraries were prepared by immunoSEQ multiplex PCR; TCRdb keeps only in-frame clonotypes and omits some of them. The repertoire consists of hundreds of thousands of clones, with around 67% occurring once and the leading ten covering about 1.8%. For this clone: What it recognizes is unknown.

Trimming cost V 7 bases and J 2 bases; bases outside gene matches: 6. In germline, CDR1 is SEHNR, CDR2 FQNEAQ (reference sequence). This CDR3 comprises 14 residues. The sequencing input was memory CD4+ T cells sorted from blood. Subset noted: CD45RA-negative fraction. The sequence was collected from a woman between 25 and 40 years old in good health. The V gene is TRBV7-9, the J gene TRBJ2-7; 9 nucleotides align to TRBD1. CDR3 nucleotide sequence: TGTGCCAGCACCTTTGGGACAGGGCCCTACGAGCAGTACTTC. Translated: CASTFGTGPYEQYF.